Below are 28 T cell receptor beta chains sequenced from a single sample in a study of shared clonotypes between healthy human individuals. The protocol was immunoSEQ multiplex PCR, while the TCRdb copy is restricted to in-frame clones and leaves out a portion. The sample has about 1,900,000 clones; about 94% are singletons. Naive-designated CD8 cells lacked CD45RO, were positively enriched for CCR7, and omitted terminally differentiated effector memory CD45RA+ cells. The sequenced material came from naive CD8+ T cells sorted from blood. The receptors were sampled from a young man in good health.

The rearrangement links TRBV7-9 to TRBJ1-6, with D uncertain. The V end lost 6 bases, the J end lost 10 bases, and 7 bases lay between the germline ends. CDR1 is SEHNR and CDR2 is FQNEAQ in the germline V gene (reference sequence). The CDR3 covers 11 residues. The CDR3 here is CASRIDSPLHF. The CDR3 bases are TGTGCCAGCAGAATAGACTCACCCCTCCACTTT.

V usage is TRBV29-1 and J usage is TRBJ2-3; D is unresolved. This CDR3 region has 13 residues. CDR1 is SQVTM and CDR2 is ANQGSEA in the germline V gene. V was clipped by 4 bases and J by 4 bases, with 12 bases between them. The CDR3 sequence: CSVGLVYPDTQYF. Here the CDR3 DNA reads TGCAGCGTTGGATTGGTGTACCCAGATACGCAGTATTTT.

A remark on this clone: This CDR3 is also generated by other DNA sequences in the sample. The chain combines TRBV10-3 with TRBJ2-7, with D perhaps TRBD1 or TRBD2 (5 bases each). Per the germline V gene, CDR1 is ENHRY and CDR2 is SYGVKD. The length of the CDR3 is 13 residues. Deletions cut 2 bases from V and 4 bases from J, with 9 bases between. The CDR3 DNA is TGTGCCATCAGTGAGGAGGGGAATTACGAGCAGTACTTC. Translation: CAISEEGNYEQYF.

The chain carries TRBV7-9 and TRBJ2-1; TRBD2 aligns across 12 bases. Unmatched junction bases numbered 13, after V lost 5 bases and J lost 8 bases. The CDR3 has 17 amino acids. In germline, CDR1 is SEHNR, CDR2 FQNEAQ (reference sequence). CDR3 residues: CASSGSGTSGYFDEQFF. The CDR3 DNA is TGTGCCAGCAGCGGCTCCGGGACTAGCGGGTATTTCGATGAGCAGTTCTTC.

The chain joins TRBV29-1 to TRBJ1-1; TRBD1 aligns across 7 bases. This CDR3 has 13 residues. Germline V lookup: CDR1 SQVTM, CDR2 ANQGSEA. The junction had 5 bases not matched to a gene; V was cut back by 6 bases and J by 1 base. The chain's CDR3 is CSVAGGSNTEAFF. The CDR3 coding sequence is TGCAGCGTCGCAGGGGGTTCGAACACTGAAGCTTTCTTT.

J is TRBJ2-5 and V is TRBV2, with D uncertain. From germline, CDR1 is SNHLY and CDR2 FYNNEI. This CDR3 has 10 amino acids. With 8 bases removed from V and 5 bases from J, the gap between germline ends came to 6 bases. The CDR3 loop is CASGLETQYF. DNA of the CDR3: TGTGCCAGCGGCCTGGAGACCCAGTACTTC. The complete variable domain, with remaining parts taken from reference TRBV2 and TRBJ2-5, reads EPEVTQTPSHQVTQMGQEVILRCVPISNHLYFYWYRQILGQKVEFLVSFYNNEISEKSEIFDDQFSVERPDGSNFTLKIRSTKLEDSAMYFCASGLETQYFGPGTRLLVL.

CDR3 protein: CASSIRAYNEQFF. CDR3 DNA sequence: TGTGCCAGTAGTATCCGGGCCTACAATGAGCAGTTCTTC. The chain employs TRBV19 and TRBJ2-1, with D uncertain. V was cut by 3 bases and J by 2 bases, with 5 bases left in between. Germline V CDR1 and CDR2: LNHDA, SQIVND (reference sequence). This CDR3 has 13 residues.

V is TRBV18 and J is TRBJ1-1; tentative D call: TRBD1 (5 bases). CDR3 length: 15 residues. Germline loops: CDR1 KGHSH, CDR2 LQKENI. The germline V and J ends were trimmed by 2 bases and 0 bases, with 10 bases remaining between them. This chain's CDR3 is CASSPGAEMNTEAFF. The CDR3 nucleotides read TGTGCCAGCTCACCAGGGGCGGAGATGAACACTGAAGCTTTCTTT. The variable domain in full, with the rest retrieved from reference TRBV18 and TRBJ1-1, is NAGVMQNPRHLVRRRGQEARLRCSPMKGHSHVYWYRQLPEEGLKFMVYLQKENIIDESGMPKERFSAEFPKEGPSILRIQQVVRGDSAAYFCASSPGAEMNTEAFFGQGTRLTVV.

This chain uses TRBV6-5 with TRBJ2-2, with TRBD1 matching 8 bases. CDR3 size: 15 residues. With 5 bases clipped from V and 7 bases from J, the junction kept 9 bases outside the gene matches. Germline CDR1 MNHEY, CDR2 SVGAGI. This CDR3 is CASSPQGEKVGELFF. CDR3 in DNA: TGTGCCAGCAGTCCACAGGGGGAAAAGGTCGGGGAGCTGTTTTTT.

The J gene is TRBJ2-7, the V gene TRBV7-9, with TRBD1 matching over 9 bases. CDR3 size: 15 residues. The germline gives CDR1 SEHNR, CDR2 FQNEAQ (reference sequence). J was trimmed by 5 bases and V by 3 bases; bases with no gene match: 8. The CDR3 nucleotides read TGTGCCAGCAGCTTGTCACAGGGGGCTGTCAACGAGCAGTACTTC. Its translation: CASSLSQGAVNEQYF.

Only a few counts were recorded for this clone. The V call is TRBV29-1, the J call TRBJ2-1; D possibly matches TRBD1 or TRBD2 (5 bases each). Germline assignment: CDR1 SQVTM and CDR2 ANQGSEA. The CDR3 contains 13 residues. V gave up 7 bases and J gave up 5 bases, with 15 bases separating them. The CDR3 region has the DNA TGCAGCGCAACACCGGGACGTCACAATGAGCAGTTCTTC. As protein: CSATPGRHNEQFF.

Note on this clone: Other DNA variants within this sample encode the same CDR3. The rearrangement links TRBV7-9 to TRBJ1-1; 7 nucleotides match TRBD1. CDR3 size: 12 residues. The germline CDR1 and CDR2 sequences are SEHNR and FQNEAQ (reference sequence). With V trimmed by 6 bases and J by 5 bases, 3 bases remained unmatched. CDR3 amino acids: CASSPTGTEAFF. CDR3 nucleotide sequence: TGTGCCAGCAGTCCGACAGGGACTGAAGCTTTCTTT.

V gene TRBV13 combines with J gene TRBJ1-2; tentative D call: TRBD1 (6 bases). V was shortened by 7 bases and J by 5 bases, with 17 bases between the two germline ends. The CDR3 has 14 amino acids. Germline CDR1 PRHDT, CDR2 FYEKMQ (reference sequence). As DNA, the CDR3 is TGTGCCAGCACGTCTGAGGGGGGGCGTTATGGCTACACCTTC. Encoded protein: CASTSEGGRYGYTF.

As concerns this clone: In the same sample, other DNA sequences code for this CDR3. The J gene is TRBJ1-5, the V gene TRBV6-1; unclear D gene. In germline, CDR1 is MNHNS, CDR2 SASEGT. Trimming removed 1 base at V and 0 bases at J, with 4 bases between. This CDR3 contains 14 residues. The CDR3 loop reads CASSEDSSNQPQHF. The CDR3 region has the DNA TGTGCCAGCAGTGAAGATAGTAGCAATCAGCCCCAGCATTTT.

This clone came up once. This chain uses TRBV7-9 with TRBJ1-1; 10 bases map to TRBD1. V gave up 8 bases and J gave up 1 base; unmatched junction bases: 7. Germline V CDR1 and CDR2: SEHNR, FQNEAQ (reference sequence). The length of the CDR3 is 15 residues. The CDR3 here is CASLHWTGGNTEAFF. CDR3 sequence (DNA): TGTGCCAGCCTACACTGGACAGGGGGGAACACTGAAGCTTTCTTT.

The rearrangement uses TRBV7-3 and TRBJ1-1; the D is unclear. The length of the CDR3 is 14 residues. V shed 2 bases and J shed 1 base, with 8 bases lying between them. Looked up from germline, CDR1 is SGHTA and CDR2 is FQGTGA. The CDR3 region is CASSLGNPNTEAFF. The DNA for the CDR3 is TGTGCCAGCAGCTTAGGCAACCCGAACACTGAAGCTTTCTTT. Filled out from reference TRBV7-3 and TRBJ1-1, the complete variable domain reads GAGVSQTPSNKVTEKGKYVELRCDPISGHTALYWYRQSLGQGPEFLIYFQGTGAADDSGLPNDRFFAVRPEGSVSTLKIQRTERGDSAVYLCASSLGNPNTEAFFGQGTRLTVV.

Turning to this clone: Other DNA sequences from this sample encode an identical CDR3 as well. The chain combines TRBV7-9 with TRBJ2-1; 11 bases are a match to TRBD2. From germline, CDR1 is SEHNR and CDR2 FQNEAQ (reference sequence). The CDR3 is 15 amino acids. V was pared by 5 bases and J by 7 bases, with 7 bases of the junction left unmatched. This CDR3 is CASSPPGTSGNEQFF. CDR3 bases: TGTGCCAGCAGCCCACCCGGGACTAGCGGAAATGAGCAGTTCTTC. Filled out from reference TRBV7-9 and TRBJ2-1, the complete variable domain reads DTGVSQNPRHKITKRGQNVTFRCDPISEHNRLYWYRQTLGQGPEFLTYFQNEAQLEKSRLLSDRFSAERPKGSFSTLEIQRTEQGDSAMYLCASSPPGTSGNEQFFGPGTRLTVL.

The count of this clone is one. This chain links TRBV7-9 with TRBJ2-3; TRBD1 might be the D (6 bases). The CDR3 consists of 15 residues. V lost 5 bases and J lost 2, with 14 bases in between. Germline V gene sequence: CDR1 SEHNR, CDR2 FQNEAQ (reference sequence). The DNA for the CDR3 is TGTGCCAGCAGCATGGGCGGACAGTCCACAGATACGCAGTATTTT. Translated: CASSMGGQSTDTQYF.

This clone appeared a few times. This rearrangement joins TRBV28 to TRBJ2-1, with a possible D match to TRBD2 (6 bases). The V end was cut by 3 bases, the J end by 4 bases, with 13 bases between. Germline V lookup: CDR1 MDHEN, CDR2 SYDVKM. The CDR3 loop spans 15 amino acids. The CDR3 loop is CASSFLWEAYNEQFF. The CDR3 DNA is TGTGCCAGCAGTTTTTTGTGGGAGGCATACAATGAGCAGTTCTTC.

The DNA for the CDR3 is TGTGCCAGCAGCTTAGACCTCGGACTAGCGGGAGGCGGGGAGCTGTTTTTT. Its translation is CASSLDLGLAGGGELFF. The chain carries TRBV11-2 and TRBJ2-2; 14 bases are shared with TRBD2. V was pared by 0 bases and J by 7 bases, with 4 bases of the junction left unmatched. The CDR3 length is 17 residues. Looked up from germline, CDR1 is SGHAT and CDR2 is FQNNGV.

With respect to this clone: Other DNA sequences in this sample translate to the same CDR3. The rearrangement joins TRBV19 to TRBJ2-1; a possible D gene is TRBD2 (5 bases). Germline CDR1 LNHDA, CDR2 SQIVND (reference sequence). Deletions cut 7 bases from V and 4 bases from J, with 14 bases between. The CDR3 contains 14 residues. CDR3 nucleotide sequence: TGTGCCAGTACGACGAGCGGAGATTACAATGAGCAGTTCTTC. It codes for CASTTSGDYNEQFF.

The chain couples TRBV27 to TRBJ1-5, with 8 bases identical to TRBD1. V trimming: 6 bases; J trimming: 3 bases; junction bases outside the gene matches: 4. The CDR3 length is 14 residues. CDR1 and CDR2 from the germline V gene are MNHEY and SMNVEV (reference sequence). CDR3 loop: CASRTGVDNQPQHF. The CDR3 coding sequence is TGTGCCAGCAGGACAGGGGTTGACAATCAGCCCCAGCATTTT.

The chain combines TRBV27 with TRBJ2-7; 10 nucleotides match TRBD1. The CDR3 totals 17 residues. CDR1 is MNHEY and CDR2 is SMNVEV in the germline V gene (reference sequence). J lost 1 base, V lost 3 bases, and 9 bases had no gene match. CDR3 in amino acids: CASSLTRDRGFSYEQYF. CDR3 in DNA: TGTGCCAGCAGTTTGACTCGGGACAGGGGTTTTTCCTACGAGCAGTACTTC.

This chain links TRBV18 with TRBJ2-1; D not certain. CDR1 is KGHSH and CDR2 is LQKENI in the germline V gene. Trimming pared 2 bases from V and 9 bases from J, leaving 8 bases between. This CDR3 region has 12 residues. The DNA for the CDR3 is TGTGCCAGCTCACCAAACACTGGTGAGCAGTTCTTC. Protein: CASSPNTGEQFF. The variable domain in full, completed from reference TRBV18 and TRBJ2-1, reads NAGVMQNPRHLVRRRGQEARLRCSPMKGHSHVYWYRQLPEEGLKFMVYLQKENIIDESGMPKERFSAEFPKEGPSILRIQQVVRGDSAAYFCASSPNTGEQFFGPGTRLTVL.

The chain has TRBV27 and TRBJ2-1; 15 bases match TRBD2. The CDR3 length is 15 residues. V dropped 6 bases and J dropped 10; count of bases not matched to a gene: 7. Germline CDR1 and CDR2: MNHEY and SMNVEV (reference sequence). The CDR3 region has the DNA TGTGCCAGCAGCCCCGGGACTAGCGGGAGGAGGGAGCAGTTCTTC. Translation: CASSPGTSGRREQFF.

The V call is TRBV5-8, the J call TRBJ1-5; D possibly corresponds to TRBD1 (6 bases). This CDR3 has 15 residues. The V end lost 4 bases, the J end lost 4 bases, and 15 bases lay between the germline ends. The germline CDR1 and CDR2 sequences are SGHTS and YDEGEE. DNA for the CDR3: TGTGCCAGCAGCCAAACAGGGTTAAGGAATCAGCCCCAGCATTTT. Amino acids: CASSQTGLRNQPQHF.

This clone was seen just once. The V call is TRBV10-1, the J call TRBJ2-1; D possibly corresponds to TRBD2 (5 bases). The CDR3 extends over 13 amino acids. Germline values: CDR1 WNHNN, CDR2 SYGVQD (reference sequence). V was cut by 8 bases and J by 9 bases, with 17 bases left in between. CDR3 region: CASGPGSGGEQFF. The CDR3, as DNA: TGCGCCAGCGGGCCGGGCTCTGGAGGTGAGCAGTTCTTC.

The chain combines TRBV13 with TRBJ2-2, with TRBD1 matching 10 bases. The V and J ends lost 4 bases and 6 bases, in that order; junction bases with no gene match: 5. The CDR3 length is 15 residues. CDR1 is PRHDT and CDR2 is FYEKMQ in the germline V gene (reference sequence). The CDR3 bases are TGTGCCAGCAGCTCCGGGACAGGGGCCGCCGGGGAGCTGTTTTTT. This translates into CASSSGTGAAGELFF.